The source of this T cell receptor beta chain is a study of cytomegalovirus exposure and HLA in healthy donors. PCR involved 60 Vbeta and 13 Jbeta primers. Method: immunoSEQ multiplex PCR; TCRdb's copy keeps in-frame clones and lacks some. This sample has around 65,000 clones, with around 80% found just once. This CDR3 is built from 16 residues. Per the germline V gene, CDR1 is MNHEY and CDR2 is SVGAGI. The junction had 11 bases not matched to a gene; V was cut back by 2 bases and J by 7 bases. Sequencing was carried out using PBMCs. The source is a woman aged 30 to 39 in good health and CMV-seronegative. The chain is built from TRBV6-5 and TRBJ2-7; 10 nucleotides agree with TRBD2. CDR3 residues: CASSYGGVAGGLEQYF. The CDR3 DNA sequence: TGTGCCAGCAGTTACGGGGGAGTAGCGGGGGGTCTGGAGCAGTACTTC.